This TCR beta chain was sequenced for a study of T cell responses to AZD1222 COVID-19 vaccine. Study observations and caveats: Repertoires were obtained solely post-peak T cell response.

Assay: immunoSEQ multiplex PCR; the TCRdb copy retains only in-frame clones and omits some. The table lists approximately 110,000 clones, 75% to 90% of them singletons. Details on this clone: Its specificity is unknown.

This CDR3 has 14 residues. Germline values: CDR1 SGHRS, CDR2 YFSETQ. Trimming stripped 4 bases from V and 4 bases from J, with 14 bases between. The rearrangement uses TRBV5-1 and TRBJ1-1; D gene uncertain. The receptor was isolated from an adult who received the AZD1222 COVID-19 vaccine. Sequencing was performed on peripheral blood, taken 28 days after the second AZD1222 dose. CDR3 DNA: TGCGCCAGCAGCGGAAATCAGGTTTCCACTGAAGCTTTCTTT. Its protein product is CASSGNQVSTEAFF.